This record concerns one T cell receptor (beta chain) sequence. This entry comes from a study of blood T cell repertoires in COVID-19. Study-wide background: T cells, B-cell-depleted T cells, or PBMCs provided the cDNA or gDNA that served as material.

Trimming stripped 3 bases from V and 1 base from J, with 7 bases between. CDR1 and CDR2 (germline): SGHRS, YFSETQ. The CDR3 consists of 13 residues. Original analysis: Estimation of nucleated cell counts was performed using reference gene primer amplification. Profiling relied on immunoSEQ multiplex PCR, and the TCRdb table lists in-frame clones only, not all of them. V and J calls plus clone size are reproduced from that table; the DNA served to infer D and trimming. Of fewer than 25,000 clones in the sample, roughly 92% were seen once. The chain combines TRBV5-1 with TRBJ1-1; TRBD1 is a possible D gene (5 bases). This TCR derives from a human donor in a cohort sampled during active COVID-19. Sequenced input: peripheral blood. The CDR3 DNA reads TGCGCCAGCAGCTCGACAGCGAACACTGAAGCTTTCTTT. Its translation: CASSSTANTEAFF.